This TCR beta chain was captured by sequencing in a study of long-term antiretroviral therapy in people with HIV. It was version v3.0 of the immunoSEQ assay that was run at survey level. Assay: immunoSEQ multiplex PCR; the TCRdb copy retains only in-frame clones and omits some. The sample lists some 26,000 clones, under 80% occurring once. This CDR3 region has 15 residues. Per germline, CDR1 MGHRA and CDR2 YSYEKL. The V gene end was trimmed by 4 bases and the J gene end by 2 bases; junction bases not matched to a gene: 6. Sample: unsorted PBMCs, taken 1.1 years before starting antiretroviral therapy. The chain couples TRBV4-1 to TRBJ2-3; 7 bases map to TRBD2. The receptor was isolated from a woman aged 40 to 50 with HIV. CDR3 nucleotides: TGCGCCAGCAGCCTACTCGGGGACTACACAGATACGCAGTATTTT. Translating gives CASSLLGDYTDTQYF.